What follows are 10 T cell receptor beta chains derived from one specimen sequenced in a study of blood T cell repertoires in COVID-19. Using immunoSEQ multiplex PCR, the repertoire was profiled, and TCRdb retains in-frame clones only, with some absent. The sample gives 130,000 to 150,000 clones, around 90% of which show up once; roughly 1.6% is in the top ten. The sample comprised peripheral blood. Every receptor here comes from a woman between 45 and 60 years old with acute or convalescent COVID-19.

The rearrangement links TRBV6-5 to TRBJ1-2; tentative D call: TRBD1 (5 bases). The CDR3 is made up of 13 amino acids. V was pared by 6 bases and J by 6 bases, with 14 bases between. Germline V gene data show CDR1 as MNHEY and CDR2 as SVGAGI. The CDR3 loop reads CASRLRRGNGYTF. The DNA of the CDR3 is TGTGCCAGCAGGCTTCGAAGGGGAAATGGCTACACCTTC.

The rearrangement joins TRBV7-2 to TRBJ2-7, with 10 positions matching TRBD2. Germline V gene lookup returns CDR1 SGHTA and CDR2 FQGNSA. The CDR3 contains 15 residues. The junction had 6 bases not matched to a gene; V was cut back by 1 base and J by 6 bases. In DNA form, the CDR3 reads TGTGCCAGCAGCTTAGTAGCGGGGGGCTTCCTCGAGCAGTACTTC. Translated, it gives CASSLVAGGFLEQYF.

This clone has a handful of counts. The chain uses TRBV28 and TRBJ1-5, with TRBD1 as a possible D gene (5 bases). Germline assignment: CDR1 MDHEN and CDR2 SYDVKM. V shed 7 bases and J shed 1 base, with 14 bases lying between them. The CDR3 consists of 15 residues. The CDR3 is CASKGRDVSNQPQHF. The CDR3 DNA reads TGTGCCAGCAAAGGCAGGGATGTGAGCAATCAGCCCCAGCATTTT. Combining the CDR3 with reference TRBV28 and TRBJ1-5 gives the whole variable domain DVKVTQSSRYLVKRTGEKVFLECVQDMDHENMFWYRQDPGLGLRLIYFSYDVKMKEKGDIPEGYSVSREKKERFSLILESASTNQTSMYLCASKGRDVSNQPQHFGDGTRLSIL.

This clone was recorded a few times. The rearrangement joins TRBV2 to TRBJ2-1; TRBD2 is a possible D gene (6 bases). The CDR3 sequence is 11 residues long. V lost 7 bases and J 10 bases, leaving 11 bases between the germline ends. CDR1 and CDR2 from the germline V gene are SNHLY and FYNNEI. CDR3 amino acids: CASTPTREQFF. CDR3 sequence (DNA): TGTGCCAGCACCCCGACTAGAGAGCAGTTCTTC.

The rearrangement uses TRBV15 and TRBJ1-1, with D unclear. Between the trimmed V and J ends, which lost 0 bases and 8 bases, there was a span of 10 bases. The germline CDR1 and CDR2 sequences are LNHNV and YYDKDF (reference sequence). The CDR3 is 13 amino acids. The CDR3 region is CATSRDRLQEAFF. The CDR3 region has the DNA TGTGCCACCAGCAGAGATCGATTACAGGAAGCTTTCTTT.

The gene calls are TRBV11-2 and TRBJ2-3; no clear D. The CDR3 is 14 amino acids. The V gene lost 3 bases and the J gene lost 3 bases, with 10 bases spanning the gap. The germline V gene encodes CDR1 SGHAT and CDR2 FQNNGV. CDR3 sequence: CASSFGGGTDTQYF. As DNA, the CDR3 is TGTGCCAGCAGCTTCGGCGGCGGAACAGATACGCAGTATTTT. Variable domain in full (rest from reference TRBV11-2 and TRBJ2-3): EAGVAQSPRYKIIEKRQSVAFWCNPISGHATLYWYQQILGQGPKLLIQFQNNGVVDDSQLPKDRFSAERLKGVDSTLKIQPAKLEDSAVYLCASSFGGGTDTQYFGPGTRLTVL.

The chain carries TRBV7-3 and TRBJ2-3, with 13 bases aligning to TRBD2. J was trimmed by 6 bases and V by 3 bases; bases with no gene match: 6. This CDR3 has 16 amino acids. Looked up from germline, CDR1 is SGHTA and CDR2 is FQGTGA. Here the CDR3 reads CASSLGLAGMADTQYF. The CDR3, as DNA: TGTGCCAGCAGCTTGGGACTAGCGGGAATGGCGGATACGCAGTATTTT.

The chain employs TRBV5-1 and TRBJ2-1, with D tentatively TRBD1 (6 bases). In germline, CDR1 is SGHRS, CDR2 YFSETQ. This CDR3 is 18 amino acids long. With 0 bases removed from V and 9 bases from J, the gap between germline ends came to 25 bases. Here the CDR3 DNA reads TGCGCCAGCAGCTTGGCCCCCTTACAGGGTTCTACTTCAGGTGAGCAGTTCTTC. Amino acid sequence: CASSLAPLQGSTSGEQFF.

The CDR3 coding sequence is TGTGCCAGCAGCCCTTGGGGACTAGCGGGAGGGTACAATGAGCAGTTCTTC. The encoded protein is CASSPWGLAGGYNEQFF. J is TRBJ2-1 and V is TRBV7-6, with 16 bases fitting TRBD2. This CDR3 is 17 amino acids long. The germline V gene has CDR1 SGHVS and CDR2 FNYEAQ. V lost 5 bases, J lost 4 bases, and 5 bases stayed unmatched.

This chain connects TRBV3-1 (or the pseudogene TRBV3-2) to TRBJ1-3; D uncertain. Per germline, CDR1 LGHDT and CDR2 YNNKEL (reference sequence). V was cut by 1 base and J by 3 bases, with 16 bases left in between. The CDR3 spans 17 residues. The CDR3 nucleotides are TGTGCCAGCAGCCAAGGTTGGGCAGGCAACCTTGGAAACACCATATATTTT. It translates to CASSQGWAGNLGNTIYF.